Below are 9 T cell receptor beta chains sequenced from a single sample in a study of blood T cell repertoires in COVID-19. Profiling relied on immunoSEQ multiplex PCR, and the TCRdb table lists in-frame clones only, not all of them. The sample comprises fewer than 400,000 clones, roughly nine tenths of which are singletons, and almost 4% rests with the top ten. Specimen: PBMCs or T cells enriched from blood (not recorded which). The receptors shown here come from a woman aged 30 to 39 who had been exposed to COVID-19.

This clone occurred once. The genes are TRBV6-2 or TRBV6-3 and TRBJ1-5; D remains ambiguous. The ends were cut back, 0 bases at V and 1 base at J, with 10 bases in the middle. Germline V lookup: CDR1 MNHEY, CDR2 SVGEGT. The CDR3 is 16 amino acids. CDR3 residues: CASSYSIAGSNQPQHF. CDR3 DNA sequence: TGTGCCAGCAGTTACTCGATTGCGGGGAGCAATCAGCCCCAGCATTTT.

The chain combines TRBV5-5 with TRBJ2-7; weak D call: TRBD1 (6 bases). The V and J ends lost 1 base and 3 bases respectively, with 8 bases between them. This CDR3 spans 13 amino acids. Germline values: CDR1 SGHKS, CDR2 YYEKEE (reference sequence). CDR3 coding DNA: TGTGCCAGCAGCTTGTGGGACAACTACGAGCAGTACTTC. Translating it yields CASSLWDNYEQYF.

DNA of the CDR3: TGTGCCAGCAGCACGGACAGGGAGCTTAATGGCTACACCTTC. It codes for CASSTDRELNGYTF. This sequence joins TRBV7-6 and TRBJ1-2, with 8 bases fitting TRBD1. The CDR3 has 14 amino acids. Losses at the gene ends were 5 bases for V and 6 bases for J; bases not matched to a gene: 8. Germline V gene lookup returns CDR1 SGHVS and CDR2 FNYEAQ.

The J gene is TRBJ2-3, the V gene TRBV2, with 7 bases that match TRBD2. Germline V gives CDR1 SNHLY, CDR2 FYNNEI. The length of the CDR3 is 14 residues. J lost 0 bases, V lost 7 bases, and 4 bases had no gene match. The CDR3, as DNA: TGTGCCAGCAAAAGCGGGGCTAGCACAGATACGCAGTATTTT. Amino acid sequence: CASKSGASTDTQYF.

The V call is TRBV5-6, the J call TRBJ2-5, with 10 bases identical to TRBD2. The V gene's germline CDR1 is SGHDT and CDR2 YYEEEE. The length of the CDR3 is 15 residues. The V segment lost 3 bases and the J segment 4 bases; nucleotides outside the gene matches: 6. The CDR3 region has the DNA TGTGCCAGCAGCTACTTAGCGGGGGGCGGAGAGACCCAGTACTTC. Protein product: CASSYLAGGGETQYF. Full variable domain (missing parts from reference TRBV5-6 and TRBJ2-5): DAGVTQSPTHLIKTRGQQVTLRCSPKSGHDTVSWYQQALGQGPQFIFQYYEEEERQRGNFPDRFSGHQFPNYSSELNVNALLLGDSALYLCASSYLAGGGETQYFGPGTRLLVL.

As for this clone: The same CDR3 also results from other DNA sequences found in this sample. The gene calls are TRBV9 and TRBJ1-3; possibly TRBD1 for D (6 bases). The V gene's germline CDR1 is SGDLS and CDR2 YYNGEE. This CDR3 comprises 14 residues. With 4 bases removed from V and 3 bases from J, the gap between germline ends came to 11 bases. The DNA for the CDR3 is TGTGCCAGCAGCTCTACAGGGTTTGGAAACACCATATATTTT. Translating it yields CASSSTGFGNTIYF. Filled out from reference TRBV9 and TRBJ1-3, the complete variable domain reads DSGVTQTPKHLITATGQRVTLRCSPRSGDLSVYWYQQSLDQGLQFLIQYYNGEERAKGNILERFSAQQFPDLHSELNLSSLELGDSALYFCASSSTGFGNTIYFGEGSWLTVV.

The rearrangement joins TRBV6-5 to TRBJ1-6; D unresolved. V dropped 2 bases and J dropped 4 bases, with 6 bases sitting between them. The germline CDR1 and CDR2 sequences are MNHEY and SVGAGI. The CDR3 is 14 residues long. For the CDR3, the DNA is TGTGCCAGCAGTTACACACGTTATAATTCACCCCTCCACTTT. It specifies CASSYTRYNSPLHF.

The chain links TRBV5-1 to TRBJ2-1; TRBD2 aligns across 8 bases. The CDR3 spans 13 residues. Germline V gene sequence: CDR1 SGHRS, CDR2 YFSETQ. After removal of 2 bases from V and 6 bases from J, the junction contained 1 base not matched to a gene. The CDR3 nucleotides are TGCGCCAGCAGCTTCGGGACTAGCAATGAGCAGTTCTTC. Translating it yields CASSFGTSNEQFF. Drawing the rest from reference TRBV5-1 and TRBJ2-1, the complete variable domain is KAGVTQTPRYLIKTRGQQVTLSCSPISGHRSVSWYQQTPGQGLQFLFEYFSETQRNKGNFPGRFSGRQFSNSRSEMNVSTLELGDSALYLCASSFGTSNEQFFGPGTRLTVL.

The rearrangement joins TRBV7-9 to TRBJ2-5; 9 nucleotides align to TRBD1. CDR3 size: 16 residues. CDR1 and CDR2 (germline): SEHNR, FQNEAQ (reference sequence). Trimming took 5 bases from V and 1 from J; bases not matched to a gene: 8. The CDR3 is CASSPYPGQGQETQYF. The CDR3 DNA reads TGTGCCAGCAGCCCGTATCCGGGACAGGGCCAAGAGACCCAGTACTTC.